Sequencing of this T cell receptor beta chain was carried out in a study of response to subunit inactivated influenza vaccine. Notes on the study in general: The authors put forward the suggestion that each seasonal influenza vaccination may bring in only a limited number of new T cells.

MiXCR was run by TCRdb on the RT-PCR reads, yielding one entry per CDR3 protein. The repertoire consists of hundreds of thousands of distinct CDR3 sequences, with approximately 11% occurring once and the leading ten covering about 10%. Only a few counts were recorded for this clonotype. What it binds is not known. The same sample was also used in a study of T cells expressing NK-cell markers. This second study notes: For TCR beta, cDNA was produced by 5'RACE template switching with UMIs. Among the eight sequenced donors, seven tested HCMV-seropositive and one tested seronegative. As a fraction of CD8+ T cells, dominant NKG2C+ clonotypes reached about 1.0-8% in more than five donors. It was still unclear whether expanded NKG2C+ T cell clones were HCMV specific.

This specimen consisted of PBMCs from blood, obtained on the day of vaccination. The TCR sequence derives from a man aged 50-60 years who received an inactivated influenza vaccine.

For the CDR3, the DNA is TGCAGCGTTGATGAGGGACACACAGATACGCAGTATTTT. This encodes CSVDEGHTDTQYF. V usage is TRBV29-1 and J usage is TRBJ2-3, with D possibly being TRBD1 (6 bases). The length of the CDR3 is 13 residues. V lost 3 bases and J lost 2, with 9 bases in between. Germline CDR1 is SQVTM and CDR2 is ANQGSEA.